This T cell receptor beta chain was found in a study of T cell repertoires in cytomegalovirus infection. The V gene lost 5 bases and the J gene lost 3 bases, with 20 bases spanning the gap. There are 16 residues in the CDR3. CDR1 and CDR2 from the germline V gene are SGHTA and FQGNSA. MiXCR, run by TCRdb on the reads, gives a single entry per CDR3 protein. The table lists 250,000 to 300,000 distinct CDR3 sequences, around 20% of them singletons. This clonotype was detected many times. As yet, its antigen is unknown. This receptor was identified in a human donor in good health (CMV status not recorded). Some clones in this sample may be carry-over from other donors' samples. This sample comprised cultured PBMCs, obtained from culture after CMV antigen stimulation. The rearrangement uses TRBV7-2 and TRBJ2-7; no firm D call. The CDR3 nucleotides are TGTGCCAGCAGCCCCCGCGCGTCCGAAGTTTTCTACGAGCAGTACTTC. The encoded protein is CASSPRASEVFYEQYF.